The clone carrying this TCR beta chain showed up many times. The antigen remains undetermined. This entry is derived from a study of T-cell reconstitution after alpha-beta-depleted transplantation in children. Unique molecular identifiers featured in how the TCRbeta library was prepared. TCRdb recomputed calls from the PCR reads with MiXCR, one row per CDR3 protein. The table has some 830,000 distinct CDR3 sequences, under 20% seen once. Overall study findings and caveats: By about two months after transplant, alpha-beta T cells reportedly arose from several hundred graft clones that had expanded.

This CDR3 has 15 residues. The V gene's germline CDR1 is DFQATT and CDR2 SNEGSKA (reference sequence). V lost 6 bases, J lost 6 bases, and 15 bases stayed unmatched. The origin of this receptor is a male patient between 5 and 17 years old who had a stem cell transplant for acute lymphoblastic leukemia, so the T cells may come from the graft donor. This material consisted of PBMCs, mostly from graft donor cells, taken 360 days after TCRalphabeta/CD19-depleted stem cell transplant. This chain uses TRBV20-1 with TRBJ2-3; 7 positions agree with TRBD1. This chain's CDR3 is CSAPVGTARADTQYF. The CDR3 bases are TGCAGTGCCCCTGTAGGGACAGCCCGTGCTGATACGCAGTATTTT.